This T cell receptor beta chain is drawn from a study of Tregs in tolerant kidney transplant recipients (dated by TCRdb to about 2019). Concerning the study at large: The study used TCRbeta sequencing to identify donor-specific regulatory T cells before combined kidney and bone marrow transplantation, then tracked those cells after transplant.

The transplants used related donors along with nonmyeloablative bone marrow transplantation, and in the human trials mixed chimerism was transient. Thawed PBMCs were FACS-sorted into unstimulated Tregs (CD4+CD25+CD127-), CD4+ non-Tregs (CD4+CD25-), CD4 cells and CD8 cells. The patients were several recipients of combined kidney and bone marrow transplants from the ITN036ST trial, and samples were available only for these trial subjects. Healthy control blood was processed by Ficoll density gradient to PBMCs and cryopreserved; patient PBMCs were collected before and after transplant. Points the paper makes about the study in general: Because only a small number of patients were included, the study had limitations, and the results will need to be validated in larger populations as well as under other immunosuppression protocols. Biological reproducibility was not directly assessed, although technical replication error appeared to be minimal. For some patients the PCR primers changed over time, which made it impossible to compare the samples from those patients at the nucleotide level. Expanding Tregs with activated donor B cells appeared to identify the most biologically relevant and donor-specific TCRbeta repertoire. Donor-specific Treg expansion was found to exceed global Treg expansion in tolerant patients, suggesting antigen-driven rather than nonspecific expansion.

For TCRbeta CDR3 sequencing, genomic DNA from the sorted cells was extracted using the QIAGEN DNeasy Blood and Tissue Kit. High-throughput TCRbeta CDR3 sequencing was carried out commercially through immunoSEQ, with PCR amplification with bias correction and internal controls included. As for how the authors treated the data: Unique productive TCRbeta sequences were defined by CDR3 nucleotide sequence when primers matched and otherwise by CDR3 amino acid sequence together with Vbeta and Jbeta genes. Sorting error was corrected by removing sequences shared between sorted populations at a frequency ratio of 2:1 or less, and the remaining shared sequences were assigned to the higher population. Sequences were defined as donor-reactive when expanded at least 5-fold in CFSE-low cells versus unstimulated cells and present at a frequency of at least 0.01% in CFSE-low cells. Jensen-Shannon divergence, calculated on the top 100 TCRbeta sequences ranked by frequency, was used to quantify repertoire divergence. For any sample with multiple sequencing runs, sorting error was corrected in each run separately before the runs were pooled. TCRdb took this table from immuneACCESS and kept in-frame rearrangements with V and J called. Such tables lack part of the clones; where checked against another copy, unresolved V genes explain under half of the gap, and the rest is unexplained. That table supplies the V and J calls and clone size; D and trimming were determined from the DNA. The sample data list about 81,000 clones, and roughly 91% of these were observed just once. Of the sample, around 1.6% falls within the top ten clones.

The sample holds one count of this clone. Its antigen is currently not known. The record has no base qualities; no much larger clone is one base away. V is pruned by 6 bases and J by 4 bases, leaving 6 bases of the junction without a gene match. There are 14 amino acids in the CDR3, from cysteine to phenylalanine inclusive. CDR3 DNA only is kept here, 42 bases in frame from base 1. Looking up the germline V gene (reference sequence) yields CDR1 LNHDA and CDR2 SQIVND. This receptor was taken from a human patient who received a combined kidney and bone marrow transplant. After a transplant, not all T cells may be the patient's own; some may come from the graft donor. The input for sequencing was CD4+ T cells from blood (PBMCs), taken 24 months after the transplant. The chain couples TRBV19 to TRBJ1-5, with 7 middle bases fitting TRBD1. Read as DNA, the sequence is TGTGCCAGTAGCCGTGACAGGGAAAATCAGCCCCAGCATTTT. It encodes CASSRDRENQPQHF. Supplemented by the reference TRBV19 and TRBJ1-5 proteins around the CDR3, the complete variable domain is DGGITQSPKYLFRKEGQNVTLSCEQNLNHDAMYWYRQDPGQGLRLIYYSQIVNDFQKGDIAEGYSVSREKKESFPLTVTSAQKNPTAFYLCASSRDRENQPQHFGDGTRLSIL.